What follows are 5 T cell receptor beta chains derived from one specimen sequenced in a study of Ad26.COV2.S vaccination and SARS-CoV-2 variants. The treatment here: roughly 20 received Ad26.COV2.S at low or high dose, single or two shots; about 5 received placebo; per-sample allocation not given. Sampling was performed 63 days after the first vaccine or placebo injection. Assay: immunoSEQ multiplex PCR; the TCRdb copy retains only in-frame clones and omits some. The table lists some 410,000 clones, around 92% of them singletons. Specimen: peripheral blood, collected in a trial of Ad26.COV2.S vaccine versus placebo. Source of these receptors: a person between 18 and 59 years old who received the Ad26.COV2.S COVID-19 vaccine or a placebo.

The V call is TRBV7-9, the J call TRBJ1-3, with D unclear. V gave up 1 base and J gave up 0 bases, with 4 bases separating them. Germline CDR1 and CDR2: SEHNR and FQNEAQ (reference sequence). The CDR3 is 14 residues long. CDR3 in DNA: TGTGCCAGCAGCTTAGTCAGCTCTGGAAACACCATATATTTT. The encoded protein is CASSLVSSGNTIYF.

The V and J genes are TRBV10-2 and TRBJ2-7, with D tentatively TRBD2 (6 bases). Per the germline V gene, CDR1 is WSHSY and CDR2 is SAAADI. The V gene lost 1 base and the J gene lost 6 bases, with 16 bases spanning the gap. CDR3 size: 15 residues. The CDR3 reads CASSEWAGGEGEQYF. Here the CDR3 DNA reads TGCGCCAGCAGTGAGTGGGCAGGCGGGGAAGGCGAGCAGTACTTC.

This chain connects TRBV24-1 to TRBJ2-5, with TRBD1 matching over 12 bases. The CDR3 totals 15 residues. V shed 7 bases and J 5 bases; nucleotides not matched to a gene: 7. The germline gives CDR1 KGHDR, CDR2 SFDVKD. The CDR3 region is CATSAGTGGRETQYF. In nucleotides, the CDR3 is TGTGCCACCAGCGCCGGGACAGGGGGCCGGGAGACCCAGTACTTC.

This clone was found once. This chain connects TRBV4-1 to TRBJ1-2; D gene unclear. This CDR3 comprises 14 residues. Trimming took 3 bases from V and 5 from J, leaving 13 bases between them. The germline V gene has CDR1 MGHRA and CDR2 YSYEKL. CDR3 sequence reads: CASSQSQGPYGYTF. In DNA, the CDR3 is TGCGCCAGCAGCCAGTCCCAAGGACCATATGGCTACACCTTC.

This chain connects TRBV4-1 to TRBJ2-5; TRBD1 matches 10 bases. After removal of 4 bases from V and 4 bases from J, the junction contained 15 bases not matched to a gene. Per germline, CDR1 MGHRA and CDR2 YSYEKL. CDR3 length equals 18 residues. CDR3 nucleotides: TGCGCCAGCAGCCCTGGCACGGGAGGGACAGGGGTTGGAGAGACCCAGTACTTC. Amino acid sequence: CASSPGTGGTGVGETQYF.